This TCR beta chain is from a study of blood T cell repertoires in COVID-19. As for the study in general: From the United States, Italy and Spain came samples of acute and convalescent COVID-19.

Germline V gene lookup returns CDR1 LGHNA and CDR2 YNFKEQ. The ends were cut back, 0 bases at V and 7 bases at J, with 7 bases in the middle. The CDR3 length is 14 residues. The protocol was immunoSEQ multiplex PCR, while the TCRdb copy is restricted to in-frame clones and leaves out a portion. The data show about 50,000 clones, roughly 82% seen once. The sequence was obtained from a woman in her fifties or sixties with acute or convalescent COVID-19. The chain employs TRBV4-2 and TRBJ1-6, with D hard to call. The sequencing input was peripheral blood. The CDR3 DNA sequence: TGTGCCAGCAGCCAAGATCCTATGAATTCACCCCTCCACTTT. The encoded protein is CASSQDPMNSPLHF.